The rows below give T cell receptor beta chains drawn from one sample of a study of T cells after yellow fever vaccination. MiXCR, run by TCRdb on the 5' RACE reads, gives a single entry per CDR3 protein. The data hold about 360,000 distinct CDR3 sequences, with roughly 6.1% observed a single time. The material sequenced was PBMCs, taken 5 days after the yellow fever booster vaccination. The receptors shown here come from a man aged 30-40 years who received the YFV17D yellow fever vaccine. CDR3s leave out the opening cysteine and the closing phenylalanine or tryptophan.

TRBV2	TRBJ2-7	12	ASSEGVLTYEQY
TRBV20-1	TRBJ2-2	11	SARGGNTGELF
TRBV7-2	TRBJ2-7	13	ASSAAASGGYEQY
TRBV7-2	TRBJ2-5	12	ASIEPAPGETQY
TRBV20-1	TRBJ2-7	12	SASSSGFFYEQY
TRBV5-6	TRBJ2-5	13	ASSFLSKFQETQY
TRBV11-3	TRBJ2-3	13	ASSQRGGVADTQY
TRBV6-1	TRBJ2-1	11	ASSTIGGREQF
TRBV3-1	TRBJ2-7	16	AFCFTGTGFSSSYEQY
TRBV12-3/TRBV12-4	TRBJ2-7	11	ASSSQRHDEQY
TRBV4-3	TRBJ2-1	12	ASSQGVRVHEQF
TRBV28	TRBJ1-5	15	ASTPRGGWTGWTPQH
TRBV12-3/TRBV12-4	TRBJ2-7	12	ASTIGLGGYEQY